This T cell receptor (beta chain) derives from a study of T-cell reconstitution after alpha-beta-depleted transplantation in children. TCRbeta library preparation incorporated unique molecular identifiers. TCRdb used MiXCR to reprocess the PCR reads, holding one entry per CDR3 protein. The data show about 240,000 distinct CDR3 sequences, approximately 12% seen once. Deletions cut 0 bases from V and 6 bases from J, with 13 bases between. Germline loops: CDR1 SGHDT, CDR2 YYEEEE. CDR3 length equals 15 residues. Many counts were recorded for this clonotype. Specimen: PBMCs from the stem cell graft donor, collected from the stem cell graft. J is TRBJ2-1 and V is TRBV5-6; weak D call: TRBD1 (6 bases). The source is a human donor who donated a stem cell graft to a child with acute lymphoblastic leukemia. CDR3 bases: TGTGCCAGCAGCTTGGGTGCAGGGGCCATCAATGAGCAGTTCTTC. It encodes CASSLGAGAINEQFF.